The following is a TCR beta chain sequence with its context. The antigen remains undetermined. A much bigger clone sits one base away, suggesting this may be a read error. The sample is drawn from a study of T cells in Graves' hyperthyroidism and ophthalmopathy. Whole-study results and caveats: The majority of expanded thyroid clonotypes above 0.001 also appeared in blood.

Template material for amplifying TCR beta CDR3 regions consisted of RNA transcripts. The study used the HTBI primer set for a first-round RT-PCR of the TCR CDR3. TCRdb re-called the multiplex PCR reads with MiXCR, one entry per CDR3 protein. This table has around 600,000 distinct CDR3 sequences, 15% to 20% appearing once. The germline V gene has CDR1 SGHTA and CDR2 FQGNSA. Deletions cut 5 bases from V and 7 bases from J, with 18 bases between. The length of the CDR3 is 15 residues. V is TRBV7-2 and J is TRBJ2-1, with D possibly TRBD2 on 5 matching bases. This receptor was identified in a woman in her 40s with Graves' ophthalmopathy. Specimen: blood. CDR3 residues: CASSPSQPAVNEQFF. The CDR3 DNA is TGTGCCAGCAGCCCAAGCCAACCAGCGGTTAATGAGCAGTTCTTC. Full variable domain (remainder filled in from reference TRBV7-2 and TRBJ2-1): GAGVSQSPSNKVTEKGKDVELRCDPISGHTALYWYRQSLGQGLEFLIYFQGNSAPDKSGLPSDRFSAERTGGSVSTLTIQRTQQEDSAVYLCASSPSQPAVNEQFFGPGTRLTVL.